One and the same sample provided the 18 T cell receptor beta chains below, sequenced in a study of regulatory T cells in long-lasting Graves disease. In building TCR beta libraries, iRepertoire HTBI primers were used together with Arm-PCR of CDR3 regions. TCRdb processed the multiplex PCR reads anew with MiXCR; each CDR3 protein has one entry. The profile shows about 660,000 distinct CDR3 sequences, around 30% of them singletons. The time point here: persistent/refractory GD, antithyroid drugs over 5 years with positive TRAb. RNA extracted from PBMCs served as the sequencing template. Sequenced material: peripheral blood mononuclear cells (PBMCs), taken when the disease was refractory, from a patient treated with antithyroid drugs. All receptors derive from a female donor with Graves disease.

This clonotype was seen a handful of times. This chain links TRBV13 with TRBJ1-1, with TRBD1 as a possible D gene (6 bases). The CDR3 loop spans 11 amino acids. With 7 bases removed from V and 3 bases from J, the gap between germline ends came to 6 bases. Germline V lookup: CDR1 PRHDT, CDR2 FYEKMQ (reference sequence). In DNA, the CDR3 is TGTGCCAGCAAGGGGGACACTGAAGCTTTCTTT. Translating it yields CASKGDTEAFF. The whole variable domain, remainder taken from reference TRBV13 and TRBJ1-1, is AAGVIQSPRHLIKEKRETATLKCYPIPRHDTVYWYQQGPGQDPQFLISFYEKMQSDKGSIPDRFSAQQFSDYHSELNMSSLELGDSALYFCASKGDTEAFFGQGTRLTVV.

This clonotype was detected a few times. The genes are TRBV5-6 and TRBJ1-2; 10 positions match TRBD1. The germline V gene has CDR1 SGHDT and CDR2 YYEEEE. The V and J ends lost 7 bases and 3 bases, in that order; junction bases with no gene match: 6. This CDR3 has 14 amino acids. Written as DNA, the CDR3 is TGTGCCAGCGGGATGGGACAGGGGTACTATGGCTACACCTTC. This gives the protein CASGMGQGYYGYTF.

This clonotype has just a few counts. This chain uses TRBV19 with TRBJ1-4; D is possibly TRBD1 (5 bases). With the DNA end fitting TRBJ1-6 better, the J assignment may be wrong. There are 14 residues in the CDR3. Germline CDR1 and CDR2: LNHDA and SQIVND (reference sequence). The chain's CDR3 is CASASGAGNSPLHF. In DNA form, the CDR3 reads TGTGCCAGTGCCTCCGGGGCAGGGAACTCACCCCTCCACTTT.

The V and J genes are TRBV20-1 and TRBJ1-4; D gene ambiguous. The CDR3 has 15 amino acids. Germline-derived CDR1 and CDR2 are DFQATT and SNEGSKA (reference sequence). Trimming cost V 7 bases and J 2 bases, with 17 bases left between them. CDR3 nucleotide sequence: TGCAGTGTGGACCGGGCAGGTCGTACTAATGAAAAACTGTTTTTT. Its protein product is CSVDRAGRTNEKLFF.

The J gene is TRBJ1-5, the V gene TRBV5-1; D is unclear. This CDR3 spans 13 amino acids. V shed 0 bases and J shed 10 bases, with 11 bases lying between them. Per germline, CDR1 SGHRS and CDR2 YFSETQ. CDR3: CASSLGIEEPQHF. The CDR3 DNA reads as TGCGCCAGCAGCTTGGGGATCGAAGAACCCCAGCATTTT.

This clonotype has a handful of counts. This sequence joins TRBV6-2 or TRBV6-3 and TRBJ2-5; D not certain. The germline CDR1 and CDR2 sequences are MNHEY and SVGEGT. Trimming cost V 7 bases and J 2 bases, with 8 bases left between them. The CDR3 consists of 12 residues. The chain's CDR3 is CASTGLQETQYF. The CDR3 coding sequence is TGTGCCAGCACAGGCTTACAAGAGACCCAGTACTTC.

The chain carries TRBV13 and TRBJ2-2, with a weak D call TRBD2 (7 bases). The CDR3 extends over 14 amino acids. The germline V and J ends were trimmed by 3 bases and 7 bases, with 12 bases remaining between them. The germline V gene has CDR1 PRHDT and CDR2 FYEKMQ (reference sequence). The CDR3 loop is CASSFRGAIGELFF. DNA for the CDR3: TGTGCCAGCAGCTTTCGGGGGGCGATCGGGGAGCTGTTTTTT.

The rearrangement links TRBV12-5 to TRBJ2-2; 9 bases line up with TRBD2. The CDR3 contains 15 residues. Germline V gives CDR1 LGHNT, CDR2 FRNRAP. Unmatched junction bases numbered 8, after V lost 6 bases and J lost 6 bases. CDR3 nucleotide sequence: TGTGCTAGTGGCCCGAGCGGGAGGTGGGCCGGGGAGCTGTTTTTT. Translating gives CASGPSGRWAGELFF.

There are many counts of this clonotype. The chain employs TRBV12-3 or TRBV12-4 and TRBJ1-5; 7 bases map to TRBD1. The CDR3 covers 15 residues. V lost 5 bases and J lost 4; bases outside the gene matches: 8. This CDR3 is CASSPTGSSNQPQHF. The CDR3 DNA is TGTGCCAGCAGTCCGACAGGGTCGTCGAATCAGCCCCAGCATTTT.

J is TRBJ1-4 and V is TRBV29-1, with 9 bases lining up with TRBD1. After removal of 7 bases from V and 7 bases from J, the junction contained 7 bases not matched to a gene. The CDR3 consists of 13 residues. CDR1 and CDR2 (germline): SQVTM, ANQGSEA. The CDR3 reads CSASTGGTEKLFF. For the CDR3, the DNA is TGCAGCGCCTCGACAGGGGGAACTGAAAAACTGTTTTTT. Supplemented by reference TRBV29-1 and TRBJ1-4, the full variable domain reads SAVISQKPSRDICQRGTSLTIQCQVDSQVTMMFWYRQQPGQSLTLIATANQGSEATYESGFVIDKFPISRPNLTFSTLTVSNMSPEDSSIYLCSASTGGTEKLFFGSGTQLSVL.

The CDR3 is CASRVKAGQGEAFF. The CDR3 bases are TGTGCCAGCAGAGTGAAAGCGGGACAGGGAGAAGCTTTCTTT. The chain recombines TRBV6-1 with TRBJ1-1; the match to TRBD1 covers 9 bases. Trimming at V came to 6 bases and at J to 8 bases, leaving 10 bases not matched to a gene. The germline V gene has CDR1 MNHNS and CDR2 SASEGT. There are 14 residues in the CDR3.

The rearrangement joins TRBV29-1 to TRBJ2-1; 8 bases fit TRBD2. The CDR3 has 14 amino acids. V gave up 7 bases and J gave up 4 bases; unmatched junction bases: 9. The V gene's germline CDR1 is SQVTM and CDR2 ANQGSEA. The CDR3 reads CSDSGTSRYNEQFF. The CDR3 DNA reads as TGCAGCGACTCCGGGACTAGTCGGTACAATGAGCAGTTCTTC.

The chain recombines TRBV7-2 with TRBJ1-5; possible D gene TRBD1, 6 bases. The CDR3 is made up of 16 amino acids. V dropped 5 bases and J dropped 6 bases, with 20 bases sitting between them. Germline V gene data show CDR1 as SGHTA and CDR2 as FQGNSA. DNA of the CDR3: TGTGCCAGCAGCCTCCACACCCCGGGGGCAGGTCAGCCCCAGCATTTT. This codes for CASSLHTPGAGQPQHF.

The V gene is TRBV12-3 or TRBV12-4, the J gene TRBJ1-1; 12 positions match TRBD1. The CDR3 is 16 amino acids. The trim removed 5 bases at V and 4 bases at J, leaving 8 bases unmatched. The CDR3 sequence: CASSPGTGGVSTEAFF. The CDR3 DNA is TGTGCCAGCAGTCCTGGGACAGGGGGCGTCTCCACTGAAGCTTTCTTT.

The rearrangement uses TRBV27 and TRBJ2-7; TRBD2 aligns across 9 bases. CDR1 and CDR2 (germline): MNHEY, SMNVEV (reference sequence). CDR3 length: 15 residues. J gave up 4 bases and V 2 bases, and 6 bases lay outside the gene matches. Written as DNA, the CDR3 is TGTGCCAGCAGTTTAATAGCGGGAGTGAGTTACGAGCAGTACTTC. Translated, it gives CASSLIAGVSYEQYF.

This clonotype turned up a few times. The chain recombines TRBV2 with TRBJ2-7, with 9 bases fitting TRBD2. The CDR3 runs 15 residues. Germline V gene data show CDR1 as SNHLY and CDR2 as FYNNEI. V was clipped by 6 bases and J by 0 bases; unmatched bases: 6. In nucleotides, the CDR3 is TGTGCCAGCAGACAGACTAGCGGAGGCTCCTACGAGCAGTACTTC. It specifies CASRQTSGGSYEQYF.

The chain joins TRBV11-2 to TRBJ2-2; unclear D gene. The CDR3 extends over 15 amino acids. V lost 8 bases and J lost 1, with 14 bases in between. Germline V gene lookup returns CDR1 SGHAT and CDR2 FQNNGV. The CDR3 region is CASLRGERNTGELFF. The CDR3 DNA follows: TGTGCCAGCCTCAGAGGAGAAAGGAACACCGGGGAGCTGTTTTTT.

The V and J genes are TRBV20-1 and TRBJ1-5; 8 bases fit TRBD1. V was pared by 1 base and J by 6 bases, with 5 bases of the junction left unmatched. Germline V CDR1 and CDR2: DFQATT, SNEGSKA (reference sequence). The CDR3 is made up of 14 amino acids. CDR3: CSARVEQGGQPQHF. DNA of the CDR3: TGCAGTGCTAGAGTTGAACAGGGGGGTCAGCCCCAGCATTTT.